A single sample gave rise to the 25 T cell receptor beta chains below, sequenced in a study of OX40 agonist ivuxolimab in advanced cancers. Method: immunoSEQ multiplex PCR; TCRdb's copy keeps in-frame clones and lacks some. The sample records 54,000 or so clones, 80% being singletons. This specimen consisted of CD4+ or CD8+ T cells sorted from blood, obtained in a trial of the OX40 agonist ivuxolimab. Receptor source: an adult with an advanced solid tumor such as melanoma, head and neck, liver or kidney cancer.

The CDR3 is CASSPTGAGETQYF. CDR3 nucleotides: TGTGCCAGCAGCCCGACAGGGGCCGGGGAGACCCAGTACTTC. This chain links TRBV7-2 with TRBJ2-5, with 8 positions matching TRBD1. V shed 5 bases, J shed 5 bases, and the junction held 7 bases outside the gene matches. This CDR3 comprises 14 residues. Per germline, CDR1 SGHTA and CDR2 FQGNSA.

The chain combines TRBV6-1 with TRBJ1-4; no clear D gene. Trimming took 4 bases from V and 5 from J, leaving 8 bases between them. CDR1 is MNHNS and CDR2 is SASEGT in the germline V gene. This CDR3 comprises 13 residues. The CDR3 DNA reads as TGTGCCAGCAGTGCCCTCGGGAATGAAAAACTGTTTTTT. Its protein is CASSALGNEKLFF.

This clone was recorded a few times. The rearrangement uses TRBV27 and TRBJ1-5; 9 nucleotides align to TRBD1. V trimming: 6 bases; J trimming: 5 bases; junction bases outside the gene matches: 8. CDR1 and CDR2 from the germline V gene are MNHEY and SMNVEV (reference sequence). The CDR3 covers 15 residues. The CDR3: CASSAGQGWYQPQHF. In DNA, the CDR3 is TGTGCCAGCAGCGCGGGACAGGGATGGTATCAGCCCCAGCATTTT.

The chain recombines TRBV5-5 with TRBJ2-2, with D uncertain. V gave up 0 bases and J gave up 2 bases, with 8 bases separating them. The CDR3 is made up of 15 amino acids. CDR1 is SGHKS, CDR2 YYEKEE, per germline (reference sequence). The CDR3 loop is CASSLVWFNTGELFF. The CDR3 DNA reads as TGTGCCAGCAGCTTGGTATGGTTTAACACCGGGGAGCTGTTTTTT.

In DNA, the CDR3 is TGTGCCAGCAGCTTAACAGGGAGGGCGTTGAACACCGGGGAGCTGTTTTTT. Translating gives CASSLTGRALNTGELFF. J is TRBJ2-2 and V is TRBV7-6; D might be TRBD2 (7 bases). V was trimmed by 2 bases and J by 1 base, leaving 14 bases between them. The CDR3 contains 17 residues. Germline V lookup: CDR1 SGHVS, CDR2 FNYEAQ.

The chain joins TRBV5-1 to TRBJ1-1; perhaps TRBD1 as D (6 bases). The CDR3 contains 15 residues. Germline V CDR1 and CDR2: SGHRS, YFSETQ. Between the trimmed V and J ends, which lost 8 bases and 0 bases, there was a span of 17 bases. As DNA, the CDR3 is TGCGCCAGTGGAAGCGAGGGGGGATTGAACACTGAAGCTTTCTTT. Translated, it gives CASGSEGGLNTEAFF. Supplemented by reference TRBV5-1 and TRBJ1-1, the full variable domain reads KAGVTQTPRYLIKTRGQQVTLSCSPISGHRSVSWYQQTPGQGLQFLFEYFSETQRNKGNFPGRFSGRQFSNSRSEMNVSTLELGDSALYLCASGSEGGLNTEAFFGQGTRLTVV.

V is TRBV5-1 and J is TRBJ2-5; 7 bases are shared with TRBD2. The CDR3 consists of 16 residues. Germline trimming cut 0 bases from V and 2 bases from J; bases unmatched to any gene: 7. Germline CDR1 and CDR2: SGHRS and YFSETQ. The CDR3 reads CASSLAGRLQQETQYF. The CDR3 DNA follows: TGCGCCAGCAGCTTGGCCGGGAGGCTTCAACAAGAGACCCAGTACTTC.

The V and J genes are TRBV7-2 and TRBJ1-2, with a tentative D call TRBD1 (5 bases). The germline V and J ends were trimmed by 5 bases and 4 bases, with 11 bases remaining between them. CDR1 and CDR2 from the germline V gene are SGHTA and FQGNSA. The CDR3 is 13 residues long. For the CDR3, the DNA is TGTGCCAGCAGCCCGGGGCTAATCTATGGCTACACCTTC. Protein: CASSPGLIYGYTF.

The chain recombines TRBV11-2 with TRBJ2-7, with D uncertain. The CDR3 spans 12 residues. Trimming took off 5 bases at V and 4 bases at J, with 9 bases between the two ends. The germline gives CDR1 SGHAT, CDR2 FQNNGV. The CDR3 bases are TGTGCCAGCAGCCCATCCTGGTACGAGCAGTACTTC. This codes for CASSPSWYEQYF.

This clone was picked up one time. This rearrangement joins TRBV7-8 to TRBJ1-3; no firm D call. Germline loops: CDR1 SGHVS, CDR2 FQNEAQ. V lost 0 bases, J lost 4 bases, and 7 bases lay in between. The CDR3 extends over 14 amino acids. The CDR3 loop is CASSLAVEGNTIYF. In DNA form, the CDR3 reads TGTGCCAGCAGCTTAGCCGTTGAAGGAAACACCATATATTTT.

The chain employs TRBV4-1 and TRBJ2-7; 10 bases align to TRBD1. This CDR3 is built from 15 residues. Per germline, CDR1 MGHRA and CDR2 YSYEKL. The V segment lost 3 bases and the J segment 1 base; nucleotides outside the gene matches: 3. The CDR3 region has the DNA TGCGCCAGCAGCCACCCGGGACAGGGGTCCTACGAGCAGTACTTC. Amino acids: CASSHPGQGSYEQYF.

The chain links TRBV19 to TRBJ1-5; TRBD1 aligns across 9 bases. CDR3 length equals 14 residues. Germline lookup yields CDR1 LNHDA and CDR2 SQIVND (reference sequence). After removal of 7 bases from V and 6 bases from J, the junction contained 7 bases not matched to a gene. The CDR3 loop reads CASNGQGLGQPQHF. CDR3 in DNA: TGTGCCAGTAATGGACAGGGGTTGGGTCAGCCCCAGCATTTT.

The V and J genes are TRBV5-4 and TRBJ2-7; D gene uncertain. CDR1 is SGHNT, CDR2 YYREEE, per germline (reference sequence). There are 14 residues in the CDR3. Deletions cut 1 base from V and 7 bases from J, with 15 bases between. CDR3 sequence: CASSLRYPRREQYF. DNA for the CDR3: TGTGCCAGCAGCTTGAGGTACCCCCGAAGGGAGCAGTACTTC.

This clone came up a few times. The CDR3 DNA is TGTGCCAGTAGTCCCCCACCCATGAACACTGAAGCTTTCTTT. It yields the protein CASSPPPMNTEAFF. The chain links TRBV19 to TRBJ1-1, with no clear D. Trimming left V 5 bases short and J 0 bases short, with 10 bases between. Germline V gene lookup returns CDR1 LNHDA and CDR2 SQIVND (reference sequence). The CDR3 consists of 14 residues.

The J gene is TRBJ1-2, the V gene TRBV12-5; the D gene is possibly TRBD1 (5 bases). The V end was cut by 2 bases, the J end by 4 bases, with 14 bases between. Germline lookup yields CDR1 LGHNT and CDR2 FRNRAP. The CDR3 spans 15 residues. The CDR3 loop reads CASGLIMTVPYGYTF. In nucleotides, the CDR3 is TGTGCTAGTGGTTTGATCATGACAGTTCCCTATGGCTACACCTTC.

V is TRBV5-1 and J is TRBJ2-5; 8 bases are a match to TRBD2. V lost 1 base and J lost 0; bases outside the gene matches: 5. The CDR3 is 16 amino acids. Germline CDR1 SGHRS, CDR2 YFSETQ. The CDR3 DNA follows: TGCGCCAGCAGCTTGCAAACGGGGGGGCACCAAGAGACCCAGTACTTC. This encodes CASSLQTGGHQETQYF.

This clone was detected once. V gene TRBV5-1 combines with J gene TRBJ2-5; D is ambiguous. Trimming shortened V by 2 bases and J by 1 base, and 12 bases separated the two germline ends. Germline lookup yields CDR1 SGHRS and CDR2 YFSETQ. The CDR3 covers 15 residues. The CDR3 sequence is CASSFDPVPQETQYF. CDR3 DNA sequence: TGCGCCAGCAGCTTCGACCCGGTACCCCAAGAGACCCAGTACTTC.

This chain connects TRBV10-3 to TRBJ2-3, with D unresolved. Trimming took 3 bases from V and 1 from J, leaving 11 bases between them. The CDR3 extends over 15 amino acids. Germline loops: CDR1 ENHRY, CDR2 SYGVKD. CDR3 in DNA: TGTGCCATCAGTGATGCCAGAACACGCACAGATACGCAGTATTTT. Protein sequence: CAISDARTRTDTQYF.

This chain links TRBV18 with TRBJ2-1; D uncertain. The germline V gene encodes CDR1 KGHSH and CDR2 LQKENI. This CDR3 spans 14 amino acids. Trimming pared 2 bases from V and 7 bases from J, leaving 12 bases between. CDR3 DNA: TGTGCCAGCTCACCAGAGGTTACGTGGAATGAGCAGTTCTTC. This encodes CASSPEVTWNEQFF. The variable domain in full, completed from reference TRBV18 and TRBJ2-1, reads NAGVMQNPRHLVRRRGQEARLRCSPMKGHSHVYWYRQLPEEGLKFMVYLQKENIIDESGMPKERFSAEFPKEGPSILRIQQVVRGDSAAYFCASSPEVTWNEQFFGPGTRLTVL.

V is TRBV5-1 and J is TRBJ1-4; 7 bases align to TRBD1. The ends lost 0 bases at V and 7 bases at J; junction bases unmatched: 6. CDR3 length equals 15 residues. Germline loops: CDR1 SGHRS, CDR2 YFSETQ. For the CDR3, the DNA is TGCGCCAGCAGCTTGGCCGGGACAGAATTTGAAAAACTGTTTTTT. Its protein is CASSLAGTEFEKLFF.

The chain combines TRBV5-1 with TRBJ1-2, with D possibly being TRBD1 (6 bases). The V end lost 4 bases, the J end lost 4 bases, and 17 bases lay between the germline ends. Germline loops: CDR1 SGHRS, CDR2 YFSETQ. This CDR3 is built from 15 residues. The CDR3 sequence is CASSPSPGAFYGYTF. The CDR3 DNA is TGCGCCAGCAGCCCGTCCCCGGGGGCCTTCTATGGCTACACCTTC.

The chain employs TRBV15 and TRBJ1-1, with no clear D. This CDR3 has 14 residues. The ends were cut back, 0 bases at V and 4 bases at J, with 9 bases in the middle. The V gene's germline CDR1 is LNHNV and CDR2 YYDKDF (reference sequence). The CDR3 protein is CATSRDLRGTEAFF. The CDR3, as DNA: TGTGCCACCAGCAGAGATCTCCGGGGCACTGAAGCTTTCTTT.

The chain is built from TRBV6-1 and TRBJ1-1, with D possibly matching TRBD1 (5 bases). CDR1 is MNHNS and CDR2 is SASEGT in the germline V gene. CDR3 length: 13 amino acids. V was clipped by 5 bases and J by 5 bases, with 12 bases between them. The CDR3 sequence: CASSLGGGTEAFF. The CDR3 DNA reads TGTGCCAGCAGTCTCGGGGGTGGAACTGAAGCTTTCTTT.

V is TRBV18 and J is TRBJ2-7; 8 nucleotides agree with TRBD1. CDR1 and CDR2 (germline): KGHSH, LQKENI. V was clipped by 6 bases and J by 1 base; unmatched bases: 11. The CDR3 runs to 16 residues. The CDR3, as DNA: TGTGCCAGCTCCCCGCTGGGACAGGCGCTTTCCTACGAGCAGTACTTC. As protein: CASSPLGQALSYEQYF.

The V call is TRBV10-1, the J call TRBJ2-5, with D unclear. From germline, CDR1 is WNHNN and CDR2 SYGVQD (reference sequence). Trimming removed 6 bases at V and 0 bases at J, with 5 bases between. The length of the CDR3 is 12 residues. The CDR3 bases are TGCGCCAGCAGCGACAACCAAGAGACCCAGTACTTC. Protein: CASSDNQETQYF.